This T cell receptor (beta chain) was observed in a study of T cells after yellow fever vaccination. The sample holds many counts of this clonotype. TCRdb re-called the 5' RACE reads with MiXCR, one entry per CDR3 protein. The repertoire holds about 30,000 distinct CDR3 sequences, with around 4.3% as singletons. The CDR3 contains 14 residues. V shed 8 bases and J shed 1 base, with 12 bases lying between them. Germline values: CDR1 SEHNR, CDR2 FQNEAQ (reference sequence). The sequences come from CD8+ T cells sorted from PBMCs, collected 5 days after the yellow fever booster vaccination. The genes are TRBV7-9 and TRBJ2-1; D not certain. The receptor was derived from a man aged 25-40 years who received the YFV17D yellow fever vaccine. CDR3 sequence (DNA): TGTGCCAGCCGACCGATTGGGTCCTACAATGAGCAGTTCTTC. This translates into CASRPIGSYNEQFF.